This TCR beta chain came from a study of T cell repertoires in cytomegalovirus infection. Study-level background: Matching HLA type and CMV infection were both indicated by public TCR beta signatures.

TCRdb recomputed calls from the reads with MiXCR, one row per CDR3 protein. The sample contains 150,000 to 200,000 distinct CDR3 sequences, approximately 17% of which appear only once. In regard to this clonotype: Its specificity is unknown. The junction shows a germline mismatch at one end, possibly a read error.

Study observations and caveats: Carriers of CMV plus the relevant HLA were identified by cumulative public TCR beta family frequency.

This TCR was sampled from a human donor in good health (CMV status not recorded). Some clones in this sample may be carry-over from other donors' samples. The sample was CD8+ T cells from PBMCs.

For the CDR3, the DNA is TGTGCCAGCAGCCGGGACTACCGCCAGGACTTC. Protein sequence: CASSRDYRQDF. The chain uses TRBV7-4 and TRBJ2-5, with 7 bases identical to TRBD2. From germline, CDR1 is SGHVT and CDR2 SQSDAQ. This CDR3 region has 11 residues.